This T cell receptor (beta chain) derives from a study of cytomegalovirus exposure and HLA in healthy donors (dated by TCRdb to between 2016 and 2019). Background on the whole study: An earlier analysis of around 600 of the donors reported about 250 Gb of sequence data and 117 million unique TCR beta sequences from about 180 million T cells. Among about 410 genotyped donors of the cohort, an average of approximately 240,000 unique TCR beta nucleotide sequences was sequenced per donor, of which about 19% were non-productive. Typing coverage varied by locus: about 620-640 donors for A, B, C, DRB1 and DQB1; approximately 560 for DQA1; 600 to 610 for DPA1; around 490 for DPB1. An early release covering about 600 HLA-typed donors comprised approximately 300 gigabases of sequencing data and roughly 86 million unique TCR sequences. High-throughput TCR immunosequencing, statistical association of individual TCRs with disease status, and machine learning were combined to predict cytomegalovirus infection status. The T cell repertoires of 670 or so subjects were profiled by immunosequencing and related to cytomegalovirus serostatus. The later analysis used no new phenotypic data to find candidate immune exposures, relying instead on TCR beta sequences and their occurrence across donors. To decide whether each TCR beta V gene segment behaved as functional or pseudogenic, an earlier analysis of approximately 600 of the donors relied on high-throughput TCR beta sequencing. About five DR-DQ haplotypes were treated as single units for association and clustering because of strong linkage in the cohort. A separate validation cohort of about 110 different subjects was used in addition to the roughly 620-subject first cohort. Of the roughly 400 genotyped donors, 81% fell in the genetic ancestry cluster associated with self-reported Caucasian donors. All discovery cohort repertoires had been generated using a single sequencing platform. HLA typing covered class I and class II loci at four-digit resolution. Genome-wide SNP genotypes for about three fifths of the 666 donors were used in a later genetic analysis, which treated that subset as a discovery cohort. The study aimed to test whether signatures of past pathogen exposure could be identified by cataloging public T cell receptors. Alongside the repertoire data, information on donor age, sex, ethnicity and CMV serostatus was compiled. A later analysis re-analyzed previously published TCR beta repertoires from 660 or so donors and added high-resolution HLA genotyping to study TCR occurrence patterns.

This clone was seen a few times. This clone's antigen is unknown. Qualities for individual bases were not recorded, and no much larger clone is one base off. In total, about 650 healthy bone marrow donors made up the cohort. At the time of sampling, every cohort member was nominally healthy, though immune exposures that went unrecorded were likely present. The donor was CMV seronegative and was included in the group of around 320 seronegative cohort members. A peripheral blood sample was collected from each donor, and TCR beta sequencing was performed on peripheral blood mononuclear cells. The Qiagen DNeasy Blood Extraction Kit was used to extract genomic DNA from the blood cell samples. The method was the immunoSEQ multiplex PCR assay. A mixture of 60 forward primers for TCR Vbeta segments and 13 reverse primers for TCR Jbeta segments was used in the multiplex PCR. Amplification of the CDR3 region of rearranged TCR beta genes was performed with a multiplex PCR assay on genomic DNA. On the Illumina HiSeq System, the amplified TCR beta libraries were sequenced as 87-base-pair reads. The published analysis was carried out like this. A later analysis tallied 75 million to 95 million unique TCR beta chains across the 610 or so repertoires, and about 12 million of those chains were shared by two or more donors. Raw reads were error-corrected and collapsed into unique sequences by a nearest-neighbor algorithm in which closely related sequences were merged to remove PCR and sequencing errors. Alignment of CDR3 sequences to IMGT reference sequences was used to assign V, D and J gene segments. For a sequence to be retained, at least a six-nucleotide match to both a V gene segment and a J gene segment was required. Rearrangements were called productive when the CDR3 lacked stop codons and stayed in frame with V and J; all others were non-productive. Following IMGT convention, CDR3 was defined as the stretch from the second conserved V-encoded cysteine up to the conserved J-encoded phenylalanine. Sequences without an unambiguous match to a single V gene segment were excluded from the earlier analysis of 587 of the donors. An earlier analysis of approximately 590 of the donors classified V segments as functional when productive rearrangements were above 56.7% and as segregating when the standard deviation between donors was above 5%. A statistical classification framework was built for diagnosing cytomegalovirus status from the catalog of TCR beta chain sequences. In a later analysis, TCR nucleotide sequences were compared against IMGT/GENE-DB human TR gene sequences so that V and J genes could be assigned. In a later analysis, CDR3 sequences and most-parsimonious VDJ recombination scenarios were assigned using the TCRdist pipeline. In a later analysis, each TCR beta chain was defined by its CDR3 amino acid sequence together with its V-gene family, and reads lacking a unique V-gene family were excluded. As a way to deal with suspected cross-contamination and a sequencing artifact, a later analysis dropped 450 to 600 nucleotide sequences that were highly shared and had low generation probability. In a later analysis, a clonal expansion index was calculated for each public chain from normalized within-repertoire ranks of inferred template counts. In a later analysis, generation probabilities were computed with a VDJ recombination model fitted to out-of-frame rearrangements, and the resulting probabilities were checked against IGoR. In a later analysis, TCR-TCR, TCR-HLA and TCR-CMV co-occurrence was scored with hypergeometric tests, and a repertoire-size bias correction was applied to TCR pairs. A later analysis estimated false discovery rates by permuting HLA or CMV assignments 20 times. In a later analysis, co-occurring TCRs were grouped using DBSCAN, and TCRdist sequence similarity was added for clustering within HLA-allele-positive subsets. For co-occurrence clustering, repertoires with fewer than 30,000 or more than 120,000 public chains were excluded, along with five or six repertoires with anomalous nucleotide sharing. TCRdb stores this immuneACCESS table with in-frame sequences only. Part of the clones is absent; in the studies checked, under half of the shortfall reflects unresolved V genes, and no reason is known for the rest. Clonal size and the V and J genes are those of that table, whereas D and trimming came from the DNA. The sample profile shows fewer than 250,000 clones; about 85% of them were found once. The ten largest clones capture roughly 1.5% of the sample.

The paper as a whole reports these results and caveats: A later genetic analysis reported fewer N-insertions in productive TCRs among donors in an Asian-associated ancestry cluster than the approximately 670-donor mean. According to a later analysis, most CMV-associated TCR beta chains appeared to be HLA-restricted, and the HLA associations seemed to be driven largely by CMV exposure. HLA typing was unavailable for some donors at each locus, so association tests used only the typed subset. Cytomegalovirus status was reported to be diagnosed by the classifier with high specificity and sensitivity in both the original and validation cohorts. Roughly uniform sequencing depth across donors was assumed in presence/absence analyses, although this assumption may not hold. Several of the top co-occurrence clusters appeared to be linked to parvovirus B19, influenza, CMV and Epstein-Barr virus, according to a later analysis. In vitro tests confirmed that a few of the cytomegalovirus-associated TCR beta chains recognize cytomegalovirus antigens. Strong co-occurrence of HLA alleles, especially DR and DQ, made assigning TCR associations to individual alleles difficult. The cohort was sequenced for TCR beta chains only, and without alpha or paired-chain data the features that could be detected were limited. A later analysis found that HLA-associated TCR beta chains were more clonally expanded and had lower generation probabilities than equally common non-associated chains. In the study, 150 to 200 TCR beta chains were listed as associated with cytomegalovirus. An earlier analysis of some 560 of the donors showed that most TCR beta V segments appeared in productive rearrangements either about 87% or about 30% of the time, which broadly matched IMGT annotations. A further reported finding was that TCR beta sequences accurately predicted the HLA-A and HLA-B alleles for most subjects in the first cohort. In a later genetic analysis, a missense DCLRE1C variant was associated with V-gene and J-gene trimming of TCR beta chains, and the association was replicated in an independent cohort. Linkage disequilibrium might explain the correlated functional status among segregating V segments, but an unknown experimental factor could not be ruled out. A group of highly shared sequence variants was considered likely to be a technical artifact of the sequencing pipeline. A later analysis found that TCR association rates varied across HLA loci, with DRB1 alleles showing the most associated TCRs and HLA-C alleles the fewest. Across donors, most TCR sequences were observed very rarely, whereas some public TCRs were present in many individuals. A later analysis associated about 16,000 TCR beta sequences with specific HLA alleles at a false discovery rate of 0.05. The authors suggested that the approach could potentially be generalized to other disease states and immunological phenotypes. Because counts were too low, roughly 16 rarely observed V segments, including chromosome 9 orphons, were left out of the earlier analysis of 587 of the donors. CMV serostatus was the only immune exposure information available for the cohort.

The sample was PBMCs. The sequence came from a woman in her forties or fifties in good health and CMV-seronegative.

The CDR3 region has the sequence CASSQDRQGDNSPLHF. DNA sequence: TGCGCCAGCAGCCAAGATCGACAGGGGGATAATTCACCCCTCCACTTT. The chain was built from TRBV4-3 and TRBJ1-6; 9 central nucleotides agree with TRBD1. V ends up 0 bases short and J 5 bases short, with an unmatched junction base count of 2. The CDR3 contains 16 residues, cysteine and phenylalanine counted. CDR3 DNA is the only sequence kept; it has 48 bases, read in frame from the first base. Via the germline V gene, CDR1 is LGHNA and CDR2 YSLEER.